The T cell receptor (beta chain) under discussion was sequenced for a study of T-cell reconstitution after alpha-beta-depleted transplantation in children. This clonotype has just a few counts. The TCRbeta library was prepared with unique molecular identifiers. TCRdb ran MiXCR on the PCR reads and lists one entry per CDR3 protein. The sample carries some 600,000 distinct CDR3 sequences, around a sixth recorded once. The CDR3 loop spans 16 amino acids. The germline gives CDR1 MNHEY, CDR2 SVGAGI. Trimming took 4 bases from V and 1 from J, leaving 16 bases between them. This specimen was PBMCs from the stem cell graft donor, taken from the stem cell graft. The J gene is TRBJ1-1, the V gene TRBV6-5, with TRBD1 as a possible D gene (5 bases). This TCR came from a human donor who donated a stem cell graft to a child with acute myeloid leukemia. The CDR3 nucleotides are TGTGCCAGCAGTTTAGGGGCAGGGTTGGGGAACACTGAAGCTTTCTTT. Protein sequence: CASSLGAGLGNTEAFF.